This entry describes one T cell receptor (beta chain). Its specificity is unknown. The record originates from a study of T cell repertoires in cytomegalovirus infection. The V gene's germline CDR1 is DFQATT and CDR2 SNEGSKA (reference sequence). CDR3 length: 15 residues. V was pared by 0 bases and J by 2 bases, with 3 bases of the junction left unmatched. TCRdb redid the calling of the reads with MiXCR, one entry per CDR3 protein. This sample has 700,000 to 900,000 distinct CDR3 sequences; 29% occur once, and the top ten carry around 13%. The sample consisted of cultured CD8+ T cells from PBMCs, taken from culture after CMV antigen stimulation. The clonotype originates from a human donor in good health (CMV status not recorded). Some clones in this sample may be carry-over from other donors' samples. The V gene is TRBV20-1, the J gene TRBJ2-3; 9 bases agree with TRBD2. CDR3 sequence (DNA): TGCAGTGCTAGAGAGCTAGCGGGGTACACAGATACGCAGTATTTT. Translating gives CSARELAGYTDTQYF.